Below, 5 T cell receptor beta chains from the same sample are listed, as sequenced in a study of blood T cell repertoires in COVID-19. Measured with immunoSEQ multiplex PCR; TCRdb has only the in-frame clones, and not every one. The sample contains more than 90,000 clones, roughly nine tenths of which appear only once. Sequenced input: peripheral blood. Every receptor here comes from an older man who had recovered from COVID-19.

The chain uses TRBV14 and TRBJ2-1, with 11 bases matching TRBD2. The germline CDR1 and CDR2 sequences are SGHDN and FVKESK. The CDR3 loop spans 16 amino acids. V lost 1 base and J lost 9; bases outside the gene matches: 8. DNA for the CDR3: TGTGCCAGCAGCCAAGGAGGTAGCGGGAGGGGAGGTGAGCAGTTCTTC. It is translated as CASSQGGSGRGGEQFF.

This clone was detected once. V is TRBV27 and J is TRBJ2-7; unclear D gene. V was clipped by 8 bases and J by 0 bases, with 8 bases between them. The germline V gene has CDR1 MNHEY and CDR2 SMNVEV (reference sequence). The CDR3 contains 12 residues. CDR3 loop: CASQFSSYEQYF. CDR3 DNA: TGTGCCAGCCAATTTAGCTCCTACGAGCAGTACTTC.

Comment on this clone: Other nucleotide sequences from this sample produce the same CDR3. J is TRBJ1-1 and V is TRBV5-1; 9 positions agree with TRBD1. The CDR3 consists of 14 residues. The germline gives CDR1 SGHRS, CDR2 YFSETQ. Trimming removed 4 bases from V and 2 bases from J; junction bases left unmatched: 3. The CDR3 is CASSPDRGNTEAFF. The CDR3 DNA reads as TGCGCCAGCAGCCCGGACAGGGGAAACACTGAAGCTTTCTTT.

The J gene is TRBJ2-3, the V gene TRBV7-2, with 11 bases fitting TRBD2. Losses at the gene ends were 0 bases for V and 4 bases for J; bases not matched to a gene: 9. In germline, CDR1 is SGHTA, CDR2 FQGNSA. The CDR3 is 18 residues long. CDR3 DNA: TGTGCCAGCAGCTTAGCAACTAGCGGGAGTTGGGGGGCAGATACGCAGTATTTT. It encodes CASSLATSGSWGADTQYF.

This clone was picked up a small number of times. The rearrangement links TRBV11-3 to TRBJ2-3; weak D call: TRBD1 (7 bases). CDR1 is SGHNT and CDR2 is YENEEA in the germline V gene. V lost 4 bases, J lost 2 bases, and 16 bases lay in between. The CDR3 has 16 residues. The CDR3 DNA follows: TGTGCCAGCAGCTCGGCAGGGGGGACTCCCACAGATACGCAGTATTTT. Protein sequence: CASSSAGGTPTDTQYF.